This entry lists 19 T cell receptor beta chains sequenced from one sample in a study of cytomegalovirus exposure and HLA in healthy donors. The PCR used 60 Vbeta and 13 Jbeta primers. The method was immunoSEQ multiplex PCR; TCRdb's version includes in-frame clones alone and lacks a portion of them. The sample holds tens of thousands of clones, about 9.5% seen once. Specimen: PBMCs. The receptors stem from a man between 60 and 75 years old in good health and CMV-seropositive.

This clone was recorded a few times. The CDR3 here is CASIPSPGTTNYGYTF. The CDR3 DNA is TGTGCCAGCATCCCATCCCCCGGGACAACTAACTATGGCTACACCTTC. The V gene is TRBV2, the J gene TRBJ1-2, with D perhaps TRBD1 (6 bases). Germline lookup yields CDR1 SNHLY and CDR2 FYNNEI. The CDR3 contains 16 residues. Trimming shortened V by 7 bases and J by 0 bases, and 18 bases separated the two germline ends.

The gene calls are TRBV19 and TRBJ2-7, with 7 bases identical to TRBD1. This CDR3 comprises 16 residues. J lost 5 bases, V lost 1 base, and 11 bases had no gene match. The germline V gene has CDR1 LNHDA and CDR2 SQIVND (reference sequence). CDR3 in DNA: TGTGCCAGTAGTATAGCCTCTCGACAGGGTTACAACGAGCAGTACGTC. Encoded protein: CASSIASRQGYNEQYV.

In its sample, this clone was seen once. The chain uses TRBV21-1 and TRBJ2-3; whether TRBD2, the table's D call, matches the DNA was not checked. TRBV21-1 is marked as a pseudogene. The CDR3 runs 16 residues. The DNA of the CDR3 is TGTGCCAGCAGCAAGGAGCGCACCGATAGCACAGATACGCAGTATTTT. It is translated as CASSKERTDSTDTQYF.

Many counts were recorded for this clone. The chain couples TRBV14 to TRBJ2-5, with 12 bases lining up with TRBD2. This CDR3 has 16 residues. The J segment lost 0 bases and the V segment lost 4 bases, leaving 3 bases of the junction unmatched. The germline V gene encodes CDR1 SGHDN and CDR2 FVKESK. CDR3 protein: CASSPGLAGNQETQYF. The DNA of the CDR3 is TGTGCCAGCAGCCCCGGACTAGCGGGGAACCAAGAGACCCAGTACTTC.

The chain joins TRBV2 to TRBJ2-2; the match to TRBD2 covers 12 bases. Germline V CDR1 and CDR2: SNHLY, FYNNEI. J lost 8 bases, V lost 6 bases, and 7 bases had no gene match. This CDR3 is 15 amino acids long. This chain's CDR3 is CASRRLAGEGGELFF. In DNA form, the CDR3 reads TGTGCCAGCAGGCGACTAGCGGGAGAGGGTGGGGAGCTGTTTTTT.

In the case of this clone: Mismatch with germline at one junction end may stem from a read error. V is TRBV6-4 and J is TRBJ1-2, with TRBD1 matching 8 bases. CDR3 size: 15 residues. CDR1 and CDR2 (germline): MRHNA, SNTAGT. The CDR3 DNA reads TGTGCCAGCAGTGACACCTGGACAGGGATTAATGGCTACGCCTTC. It translates to CASSDTWTGINGYAF.

This clone was detected only a few times. The rearrangement uses TRBV2 and TRBJ1-2; 7 bases map to TRBD1. Per germline, CDR1 SNHLY and CDR2 FYNNEI. The CDR3 contains 13 residues. With V trimmed by 5 bases and J by 7 bases, 7 bases remained unmatched. CDR3 loop: CASSQQGSSGYTF. In nucleotides, the CDR3 is TGTGCCAGCAGTCAACAGGGGTCCAGTGGCTACACCTTC.

V usage is TRBV5-1 and J usage is TRBJ2-1, with 8 bases matching TRBD1. V lost 2 bases to trimming and J lost 8 bases; unmatched junction nucleotides: 9. The CDR3 consists of 15 residues. The V gene's germline CDR1 is SGHRS and CDR2 YFSETQ. As DNA, the CDR3 is TGCGCCAGCAGCTTAAGGACAGGGCGGGACGATGAGCAGTTCTTC. It yields the protein CASSLRTGRDDEQFF.

This clone came up a few times. The chain carries TRBV28 and TRBJ1-1, with 9 nucleotides matching TRBD1. J was trimmed by 5 bases and V by 4 bases; bases with no gene match: 8. The CDR3 covers 15 residues. The germline gives CDR1 MDHEN, CDR2 SYDVKM. The CDR3 loop reads CASSSLNRGRTEAFF. CDR3 coding DNA: TGTGCCAGCAGTTCACTCAACAGGGGGCGGACTGAAGCTTTCTTT. The full variable domain, in which reference TRBV28 and TRBJ1-1 provide the parts outside the CDR3, is DVKVTQSSRYLVKRTGEKVFLECVQDMDHENMFWYRQDPGLGLRLIYFSYDVKMKEKGDIPEGYSVSREKKERFSLILESASTNQTSMYLCASSSLNRGRTEAFFGQGTRLTVV.

This chain links TRBV18 with TRBJ2-1; the match to TRBD2 covers 9 bases. The CDR3 is made up of 19 amino acids. Germline V gives CDR1 KGHSH, CDR2 LQKENI. The J segment lost 0 bases and the V segment lost 0 bases, leaving 9 bases of the junction unmatched. The CDR3 protein is CASSPPLSGRTSSYNEQFF. The CDR3 DNA is TGTGCCAGCTCACCACCGTTAAGCGGGAGGACCAGCTCCTACAATGAGCAGTTCTTC.

The genes are TRBV19 and TRBJ1-5, with a tentative D call TRBD1 (6 bases). The V gene lost 5 bases and the J gene lost 0 bases, with 14 bases spanning the gap. This CDR3 is built from 16 residues. Germline V gene data show CDR1 as LNHDA and CDR2 as SQIVND (reference sequence). CDR3 residues: CASSSRGAYSNQPQHF. DNA of the CDR3: TGTGCCAGTAGTTCCAGGGGCGCCTATAGCAATCAGCCCCAGCATTTT.

This clone was counted a few times. The chain joins TRBV9 to TRBJ2-2, with no clear D. The CDR3 has 11 residues. Trimming shortened V by 6 bases and J by 4 bases, and 4 bases separated the two germline ends. Germline assignment: CDR1 SGDLS and CDR2 YYNGEE. CDR3 sequence: CASTITGELFF. Here the CDR3 DNA reads TGTGCCAGCACCATCACCGGGGAGCTGTTTTTT.

The V gene is TRBV5-8, the J gene TRBJ2-5; 7 nucleotides line up with TRBD2. Germline values: CDR1 SGHTS, CDR2 YDEGEE. CDR3 length: 15 residues. V dropped 4 bases and J dropped 0; count of bases not matched to a gene: 6. CDR3: CASSLSGTNQETQYF. The CDR3 DNA sequence: TGTGCCAGCAGCCTCAGCGGGACCAACCAAGAGACCCAGTACTTC. Using reference TRBV5-8 and TRBJ2-5 for the parts outside the CDR3, the full variable domain is EAGVTQSPTHLIKTRGQQATLRCSPISGHTSVYWYQQALGLGLQFLLWYDEGEERNRGNFPPRFSGRQFPNYSSELNVNALELEDSALYLCASSLSGTNQETQYFGPGTRLLVL.

This clone occurred a few times. The chain has TRBV6-6 and TRBJ2-5, with 7 bases that match TRBD1. Germline V lookup: CDR1 MNHNY, CDR2 SVGAGI (reference sequence). With 5 bases clipped from V and 5 bases from J, the junction kept 11 bases outside the gene matches. CDR3 length: 15 residues. The CDR3 DNA follows: TGTGCCAGCAGTCCCGGCCTAGGGGGCTTCGAGACCCAGTACTTC. Translating gives CASSPGLGGFETQYF.

The gene calls are TRBV6-5 and TRBJ1-1; D possibly corresponds to TRBD1 (5 bases). The CDR3 sequence is 13 residues long. V was trimmed by 8 bases and J by 7 bases, leaving 17 bases between them. Germline V gives CDR1 MNHEY, CDR2 SVGAGI. Here the CDR3 DNA reads TGTGCCAGCGAACGAAGGGGATCATATGAAGCTTTCTTT. Residues: CASERRGSYEAFF.

Remarks on this clone: Different DNA sequences within this sample yield the same CDR3. The chain joins TRBV7-6 to TRBJ2-3; possibly TRBD2 for D (5 bases). The CDR3 is 14 amino acids. Trimming took off 4 bases at V and 1 base at J, with 9 bases between the two ends. Looked up from germline, CDR1 is SGHVS and CDR2 is FNYEAQ. CDR3 sequence: CASSSGAGTDTQYF. In nucleotides, the CDR3 is TGTGCCAGCAGCTCCGGAGCGGGCACAGATACGCAGTATTTT. Together with reference TRBV7-6 and TRBJ2-3, the CDR3 gives the full variable domain: GAGVSQSPRYKVTKRGQDVALRCDPISGHVSLYWYRQALGQGPEFLTYFNYEAQQDKSGLPNDRFSAERPEGSISTLTIQRTEQRDSAMYRCASSSGAGTDTQYFGPGTRLTVL.

The gene calls are TRBV7-3 and TRBJ2-3, with no clear D. The V gene's germline CDR1 is SGHTA and CDR2 FQGTGA. This CDR3 is built from 13 residues. Trimming shortened V by 5 bases and J by 4 bases, and 10 bases separated the two germline ends. The DNA of the CDR3 is TGTGCCAGCAGCCCCTTCGAGTCAGATACGCAGTATTTT. Its translation is CASSPFESDTQYF.

V gene TRBV28 combines with J gene TRBJ2-5; perhaps TRBD1 as D (8 bases). CDR3 size: 17 residues. The germline V gene has CDR1 MDHEN and CDR2 SYDVKM. The V end was cut by 4 bases, the J end by 5 bases, with 23 bases between. The CDR3 nucleotides are TGTGCCAGCAGTTCACTGCCCGGGACACAGGGGGGGGAGACCCAGTACTTC. The encoded protein is CASSSLPGTQGGETQYF.

V gene TRBV19 combines with J gene TRBJ1-2; 7 nucleotides line up with TRBD1. V lost 4 bases and J lost 0; bases outside the gene matches: 8. Germline V gives CDR1 LNHDA, CDR2 SQIVND (reference sequence). The CDR3 length is 16 residues. CDR3 DNA: TGTGCCAGTAGTACCTGGACAGGCGGTACTAACTATGGCTACACCTTC. The encoded protein is CASSTWTGGTNYGYTF.